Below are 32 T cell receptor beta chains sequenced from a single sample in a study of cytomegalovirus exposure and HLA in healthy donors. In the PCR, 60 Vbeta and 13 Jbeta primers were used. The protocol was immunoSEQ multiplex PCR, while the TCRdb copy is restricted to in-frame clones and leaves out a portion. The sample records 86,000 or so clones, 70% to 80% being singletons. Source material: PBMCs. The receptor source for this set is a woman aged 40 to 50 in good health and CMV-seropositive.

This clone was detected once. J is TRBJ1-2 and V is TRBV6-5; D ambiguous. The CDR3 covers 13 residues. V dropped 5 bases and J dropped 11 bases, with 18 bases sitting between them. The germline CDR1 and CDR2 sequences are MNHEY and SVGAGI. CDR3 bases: TGTGCCAGCAGTGGGCTTGTAGGCACACCTTACACCTTC. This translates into CASSGLVGTPYTF.

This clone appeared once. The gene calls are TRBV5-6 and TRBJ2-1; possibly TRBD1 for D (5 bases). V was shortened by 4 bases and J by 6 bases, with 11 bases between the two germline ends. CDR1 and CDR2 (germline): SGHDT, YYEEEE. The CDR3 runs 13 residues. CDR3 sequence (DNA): TGTGCCAGCAGCCGAATTGGGGCCAATGAGCAGTTCTTC. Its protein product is CASSRIGANEQFF.

CDR3 sequence (DNA): TGCGCCAGCCGGGACACCTCGAACAATCAGCCCCAGCATTTT. Residues: CASRDTSNNQPQHF. V and J are TRBV10-2 and TRBJ1-5; weak D call: TRBD1 (6 bases). With 8 bases removed from V and 3 bases from J, the gap between germline ends came to 14 bases. Germline V lookup: CDR1 WSHSY, CDR2 SAAADI. The CDR3 is made up of 14 amino acids.

This CDR3 reads CASSPYIQVPYEQYF. DNA for the CDR3: TGTGCCAGCAGTCCATACATACAGGTACCCTACGAGCAGTACTTC. This chain connects TRBV27 to TRBJ2-5; a possible D gene is TRBD1 (5 bases). The DNA matches TRBJ2-7 better at its end, which makes the J call doubtful. CDR1 is MNHEY, CDR2 SMNVEV, per germline (reference sequence). The CDR3 consists of 15 residues.

CDR3 in amino acids: CASSLAGSEKLFF. The CDR3 DNA reads TGTGCCAGCAGCTTAGCGGGGAGTGAAAAACTGTTTTTT. The V gene is TRBV11-2, the J gene TRBJ1-4; no clear D. Germline V CDR1 and CDR2: SGHAT, FQNNGV. CDR3 size: 13 residues. The ends were cut back, 1 base at V and 7 bases at J, with 7 bases in the middle.

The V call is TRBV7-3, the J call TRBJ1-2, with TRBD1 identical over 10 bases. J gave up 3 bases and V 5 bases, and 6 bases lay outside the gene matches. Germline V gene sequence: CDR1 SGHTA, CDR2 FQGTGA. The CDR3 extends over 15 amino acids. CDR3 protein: CASSIMTGGDYGYTF. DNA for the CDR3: TGTGCCAGCAGCATCATGACAGGGGGCGACTATGGCTACACCTTC.

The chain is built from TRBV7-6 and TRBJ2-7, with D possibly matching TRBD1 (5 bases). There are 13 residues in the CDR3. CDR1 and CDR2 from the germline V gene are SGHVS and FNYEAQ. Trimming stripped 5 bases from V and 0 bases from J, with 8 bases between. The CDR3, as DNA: TGTGCCAGCAGCCTAGACAGCTCCTACGAGCAGTACTTC. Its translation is CASSLDSSYEQYF.

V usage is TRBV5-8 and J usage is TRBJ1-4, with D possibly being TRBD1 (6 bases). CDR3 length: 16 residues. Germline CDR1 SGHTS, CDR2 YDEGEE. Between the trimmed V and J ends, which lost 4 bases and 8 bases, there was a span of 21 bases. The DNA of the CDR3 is TGTGCCAGCAGCGGATCACTAGGAGGGGGAGGGGAAAAACTGTTTTTT. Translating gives CASSGSLGGGGEKLFF.

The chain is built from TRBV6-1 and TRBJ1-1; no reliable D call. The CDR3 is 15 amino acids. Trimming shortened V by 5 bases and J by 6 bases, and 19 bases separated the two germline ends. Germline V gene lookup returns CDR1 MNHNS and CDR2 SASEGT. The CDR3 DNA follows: TGTGCCAGCAGTCCCCTCAATCGGGGTGGCTCTGAAGCTTTCTTT. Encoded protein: CASSPLNRGGSEAFF.

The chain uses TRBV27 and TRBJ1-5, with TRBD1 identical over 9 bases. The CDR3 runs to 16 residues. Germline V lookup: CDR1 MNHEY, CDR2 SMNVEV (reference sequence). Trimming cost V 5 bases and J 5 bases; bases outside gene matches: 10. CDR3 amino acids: CASSAYGTGPDQPQHF. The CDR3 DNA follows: TGTGCCAGCAGTGCGTACGGGACAGGGCCGGATCAGCCCCAGCATTTT.

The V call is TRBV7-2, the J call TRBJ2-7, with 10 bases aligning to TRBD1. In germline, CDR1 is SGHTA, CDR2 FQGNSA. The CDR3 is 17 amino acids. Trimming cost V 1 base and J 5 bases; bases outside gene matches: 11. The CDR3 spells CASSLVRGRQGAHEQYF. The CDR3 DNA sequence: TGTGCCAGCAGCTTAGTGAGAGGGCGACAGGGGGCCCACGAGCAGTACTTC.

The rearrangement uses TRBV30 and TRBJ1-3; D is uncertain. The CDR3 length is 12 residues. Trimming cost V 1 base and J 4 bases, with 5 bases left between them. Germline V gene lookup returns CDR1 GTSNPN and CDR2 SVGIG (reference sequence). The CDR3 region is CAWSAQGNTIYF. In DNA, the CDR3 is TGTGCCTGGAGTGCACAGGGAAACACCATATATTTT.

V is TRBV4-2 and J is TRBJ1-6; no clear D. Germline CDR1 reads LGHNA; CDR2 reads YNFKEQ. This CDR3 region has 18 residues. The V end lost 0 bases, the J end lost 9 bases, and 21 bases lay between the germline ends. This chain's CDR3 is CASSQDLTGFQVGSPLHF. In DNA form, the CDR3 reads TGTGCCAGCAGCCAAGACCTCACCGGGTTTCAAGTCGGTTCACCCCTCCACTTT.

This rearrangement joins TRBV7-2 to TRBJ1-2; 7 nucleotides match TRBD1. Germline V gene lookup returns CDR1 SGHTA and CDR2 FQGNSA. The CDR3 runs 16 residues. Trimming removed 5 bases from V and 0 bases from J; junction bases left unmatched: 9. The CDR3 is CASSPSGQITNYGYTF. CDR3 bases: TGTGCCAGCAGCCCGTCGGGACAGATTACTAACTATGGCTACACCTTC.

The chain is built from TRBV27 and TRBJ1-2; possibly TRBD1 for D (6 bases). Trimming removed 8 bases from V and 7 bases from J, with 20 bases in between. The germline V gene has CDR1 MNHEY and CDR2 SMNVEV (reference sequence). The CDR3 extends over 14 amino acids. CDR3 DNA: TGTGCCAGCGGCCGGACAGCGTCATTAGGTGGCTACACCTTC. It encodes CASGRTASLGGYTF.

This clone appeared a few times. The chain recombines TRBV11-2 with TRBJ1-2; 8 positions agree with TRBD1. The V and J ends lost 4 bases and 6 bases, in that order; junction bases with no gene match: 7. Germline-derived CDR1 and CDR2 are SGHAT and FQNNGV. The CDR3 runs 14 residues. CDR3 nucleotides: TGTGCCAGCAGCTCCATCGGACAGGGCCATGGCTACACCTTC. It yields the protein CASSSIGQGHGYTF. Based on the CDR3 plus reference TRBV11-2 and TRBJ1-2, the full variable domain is EAGVAQSPRYKIIEKRQSVAFWCNPISGHATLYWYQQILGQGPKLLIQFQNNGVVDDSQLPKDRFSAERLKGVDSTLKIQPAKLEDSAVYLCASSSIGQGHGYTFGSGTRLTVV.

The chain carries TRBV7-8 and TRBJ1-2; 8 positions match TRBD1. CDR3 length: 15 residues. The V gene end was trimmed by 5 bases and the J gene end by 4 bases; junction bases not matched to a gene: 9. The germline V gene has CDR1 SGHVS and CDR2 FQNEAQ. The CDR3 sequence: CASSTGQGGSYGYTF. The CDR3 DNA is TGTGCCAGCAGCACCGGACAGGGTGGTAGCTATGGCTACACCTTC.

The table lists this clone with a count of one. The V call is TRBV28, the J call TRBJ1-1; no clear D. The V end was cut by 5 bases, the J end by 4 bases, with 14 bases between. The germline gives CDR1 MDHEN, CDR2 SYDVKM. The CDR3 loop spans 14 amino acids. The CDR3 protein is CASSPLRRVTEAFF. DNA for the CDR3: TGTGCCAGCAGTCCCCTAAGGAGGGTCACTGAAGCTTTCTTT.

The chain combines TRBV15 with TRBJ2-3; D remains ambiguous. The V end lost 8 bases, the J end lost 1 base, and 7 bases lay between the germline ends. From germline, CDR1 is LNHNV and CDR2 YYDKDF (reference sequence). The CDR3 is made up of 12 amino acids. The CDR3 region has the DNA TGTGCCACCGGCACCGGCACAGATACGCAGTATTTT. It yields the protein CATGTGTDTQYF.

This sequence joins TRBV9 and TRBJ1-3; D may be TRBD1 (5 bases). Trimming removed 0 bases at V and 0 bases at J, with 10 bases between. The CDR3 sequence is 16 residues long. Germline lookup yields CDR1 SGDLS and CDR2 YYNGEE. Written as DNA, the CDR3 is TGTGCCAGCAGCGTAGCTACCGGGGGCTCTGGAAACACCATATATTTT. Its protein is CASSVATGGSGNTIYF.

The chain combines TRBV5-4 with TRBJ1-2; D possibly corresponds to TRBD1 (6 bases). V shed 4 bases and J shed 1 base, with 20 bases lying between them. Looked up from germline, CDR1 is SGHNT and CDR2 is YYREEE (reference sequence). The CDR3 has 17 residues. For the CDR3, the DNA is TGTGCCAGCAGCCCGGGGGGGCAGGGCGGAATTAACTATGGCTACACCTTC. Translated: CASSPGGQGGINYGYTF.

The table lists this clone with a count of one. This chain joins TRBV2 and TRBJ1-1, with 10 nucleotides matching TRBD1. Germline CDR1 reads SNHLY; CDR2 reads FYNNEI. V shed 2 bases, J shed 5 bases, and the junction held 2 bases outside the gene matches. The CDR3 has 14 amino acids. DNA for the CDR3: TGTGCCAGCAGTGAAAGGACAGGGGGGACTGAAGCTTTCTTT. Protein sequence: CASSERTGGTEAFF. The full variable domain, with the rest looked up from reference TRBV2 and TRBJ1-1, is EPEVTQTPSHQVTQMGQEVILRCVPISNHLYFYWYRQILGQKVEFLVSFYNNEISEKSEIFDDQFSVERPDGSNFTLKIRSTKLEDSAMYFCASSERTGGTEAFFGQGTRLTVV.

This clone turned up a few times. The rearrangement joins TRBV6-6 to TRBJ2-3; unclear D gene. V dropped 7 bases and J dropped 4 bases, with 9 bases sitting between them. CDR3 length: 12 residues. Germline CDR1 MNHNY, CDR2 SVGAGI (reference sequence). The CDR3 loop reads CASKEAADTQYF. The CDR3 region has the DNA TGTGCCAGCAAAGAGGCCGCAGATACGCAGTATTTT.

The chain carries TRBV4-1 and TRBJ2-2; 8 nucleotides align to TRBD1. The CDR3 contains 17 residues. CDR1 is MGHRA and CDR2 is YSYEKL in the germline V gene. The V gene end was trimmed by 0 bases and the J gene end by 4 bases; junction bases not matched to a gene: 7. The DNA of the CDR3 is TGCGCCAGCAGCCAAGACCCGGACAGGGTAATCACCGGGGAGCTGTTTTTT. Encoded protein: CASSQDPDRVITGELFF.

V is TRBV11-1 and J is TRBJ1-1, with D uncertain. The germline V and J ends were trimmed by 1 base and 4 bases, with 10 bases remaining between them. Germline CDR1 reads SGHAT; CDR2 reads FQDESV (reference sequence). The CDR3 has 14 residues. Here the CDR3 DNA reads TGTGCCAGCAGCTTAGGAGGTCTTGGCACTGAAGCTTTCTTT. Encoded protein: CASSLGGLGTEAFF.

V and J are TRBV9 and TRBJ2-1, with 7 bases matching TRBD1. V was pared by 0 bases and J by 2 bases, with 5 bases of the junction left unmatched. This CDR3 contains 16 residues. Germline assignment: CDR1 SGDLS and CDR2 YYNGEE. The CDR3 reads CASSVASTGTYNEQFF. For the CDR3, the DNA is TGTGCCAGCAGCGTAGCATCGACAGGGACCTACAATGAGCAGTTCTTC.

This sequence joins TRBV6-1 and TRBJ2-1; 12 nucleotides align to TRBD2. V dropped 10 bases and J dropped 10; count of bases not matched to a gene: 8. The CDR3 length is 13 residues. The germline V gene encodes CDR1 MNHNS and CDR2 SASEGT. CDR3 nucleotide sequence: TGTGCCACTTCGACTAGCGGGGGTCGAGAGCAGTTCTTC. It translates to CATSTSGGREQFF.

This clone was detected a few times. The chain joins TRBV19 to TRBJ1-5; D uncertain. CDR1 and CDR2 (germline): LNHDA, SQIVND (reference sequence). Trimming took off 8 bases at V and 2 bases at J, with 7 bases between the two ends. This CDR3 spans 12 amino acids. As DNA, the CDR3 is TGTGCCAGTCAGCGGGGCAATCAGCCCCAGCATTTT. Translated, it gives CASQRGNQPQHF.

DNA of the CDR3: TGTGCCAGCAGTTTGGGGACAGGGGGAATGAACACTGAAGCTTTCTTT. Its protein product is CASSLGTGGMNTEAFF. The V gene is TRBV6-6, the J gene TRBJ1-1; 11 bases align to TRBD1. V lost 4 bases, J lost 0 bases, and 4 bases stayed unmatched. Germline CDR1 and CDR2: MNHNY and SVGAGI (reference sequence). The CDR3 has 16 amino acids.

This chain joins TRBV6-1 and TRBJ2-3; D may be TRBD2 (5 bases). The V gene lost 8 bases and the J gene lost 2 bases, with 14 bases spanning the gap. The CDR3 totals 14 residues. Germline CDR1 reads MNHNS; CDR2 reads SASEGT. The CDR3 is CASRRIRNTDTQYF. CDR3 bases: TGTGCCAGCCGGAGGATACGGAACACAGATACGCAGTATTTT.

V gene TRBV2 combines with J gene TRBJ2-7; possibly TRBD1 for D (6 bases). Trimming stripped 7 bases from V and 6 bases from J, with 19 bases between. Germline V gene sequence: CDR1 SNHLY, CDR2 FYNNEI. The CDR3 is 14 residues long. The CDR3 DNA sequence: TGTGCCAGCACCTGGACGGGACACCTCGGCGAGCAGTACTTC. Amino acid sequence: CASTWTGHLGEQYF. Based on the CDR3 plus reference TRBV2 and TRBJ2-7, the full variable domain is EPEVTQTPSHQVTQMGQEVILRCVPISNHLYFYWYRQILGQKVEFLVSFYNNEISEKSEIFDDQFSVERPDGSNFTLKIRSTKLEDSAMYFCASTWTGHLGEQYFGPGTRLTVT.

The CDR3 coding sequence is TGCGCCAGCAGCTCAGACTACAGTGAACTGGGTCTCCGCGGTGGCTACACCTTC. This encodes CASSSDYSELGLRGGYTF. The rearrangement uses TRBV5-1 and TRBJ1-2; D uncertain. This CDR3 is 18 amino acids long. V lost 3 bases and J lost 7, with 28 bases in between. Germline CDR1 reads SGHRS; CDR2 reads YFSETQ.